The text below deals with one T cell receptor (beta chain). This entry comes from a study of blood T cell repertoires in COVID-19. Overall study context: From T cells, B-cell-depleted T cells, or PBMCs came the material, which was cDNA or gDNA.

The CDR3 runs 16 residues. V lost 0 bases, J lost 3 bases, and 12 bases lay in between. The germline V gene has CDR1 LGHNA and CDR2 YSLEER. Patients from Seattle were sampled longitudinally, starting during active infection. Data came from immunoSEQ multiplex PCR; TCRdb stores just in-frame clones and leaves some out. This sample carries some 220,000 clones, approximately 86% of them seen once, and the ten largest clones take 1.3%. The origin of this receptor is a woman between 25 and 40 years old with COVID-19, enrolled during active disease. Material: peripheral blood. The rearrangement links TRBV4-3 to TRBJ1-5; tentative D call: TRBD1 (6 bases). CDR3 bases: TGCGCCAGCAGCCAAGATTACAGGGCCTACAATCAGCCCCAGCATTTT. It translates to CASSQDYRAYNQPQHF.